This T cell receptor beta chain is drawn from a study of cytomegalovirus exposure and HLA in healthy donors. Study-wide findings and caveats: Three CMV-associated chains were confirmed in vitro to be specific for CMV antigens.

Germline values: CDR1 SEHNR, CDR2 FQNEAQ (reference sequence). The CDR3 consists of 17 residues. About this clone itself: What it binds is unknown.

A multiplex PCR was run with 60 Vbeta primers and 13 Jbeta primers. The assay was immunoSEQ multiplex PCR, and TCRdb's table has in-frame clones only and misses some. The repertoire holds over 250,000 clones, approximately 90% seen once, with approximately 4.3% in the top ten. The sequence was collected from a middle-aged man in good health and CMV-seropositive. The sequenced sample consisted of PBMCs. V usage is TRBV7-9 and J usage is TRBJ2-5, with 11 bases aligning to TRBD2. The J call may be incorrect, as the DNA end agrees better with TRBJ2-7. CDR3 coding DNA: TGTGCCAGCAGCTTGGGGGTTAGCGGGAGGGATACCTACGAGCAGTACTTC. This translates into CASSLGVSGRDTYEQYF.